Sequencing of this TCR beta chain was carried out in a study of Ad26.COV2.S vaccination and SARS-CoV-2 variants. Across the study: The authors gave Ad26.COV2.S intramuscularly, either once or twice 56 days apart.

The CDR3 extends over 13 amino acids. The V end lost 4 bases, the J end lost 6 bases, and 12 bases lay between the germline ends. The germline V gene has CDR1 SEHNR and CDR2 FQNEAQ (reference sequence). Using immunoSEQ multiplex PCR, the repertoire was profiled, and TCRdb retains in-frame clones only, with some absent. This sample yields hundreds of thousands of clones, of which roughly 91% are seen a single time; roughly 3.6% belongs to the top ten. Treatment: some 19 received Ad26.COV2.S at low or high dose, single or two shots; about 5 received placebo; per-sample allocation not given. Samples analyzed were those drawn on day 63 after the first vaccine or placebo injection.

V gene TRBV7-9 combines with J gene TRBJ1-1, with D perhaps TRBD1 (6 bases). This TCR was recovered from a person between 18 and 65 years old who received the Ad26.COV2.S COVID-19 vaccine or a placebo. The sample was peripheral blood, taken in a trial of Ad26.COV2.S vaccine versus placebo. CDR3 nucleotide sequence: TGTGCCAGCAGCTGGGGGGCCAACTCTGAAGCTTTCTTT. Translation gives CASSWGANSEAFF.